This T cell receptor beta chain was recorded in a study of blood T cell repertoires in COVID-19. About the study: Samples of COVID-19 (acute and convalescent) were obtained from the United States, Italy and Spain. T cells, B-cell-depleted T cells, or PBMCs provided the cDNA or gDNA that served as material.

Per the germline V gene, CDR1 is KGHSH and CDR2 is LQKENI. This CDR3 contains 13 residues. V lost 10 bases and J 1 base, leaving 10 bases between the germline ends. The repertoire was sequenced with immunoSEQ multiplex PCR; TCRdb's copy has only in-frame clones and lacks some. The table has a few hundred thousand clones, about 87% seen once. Sequences were obtained from peripheral blood. The chain joins TRBV18 to TRBJ1-4; D is unresolved. The clonotype was recovered from a woman in her 40s with acute or convalescent COVID-19. CDR3 nucleotide sequence: TGTGCCACATCCGAGGTAACTAATGAAAAACTGTTTTTT. Encoded protein: CATSEVTNEKLFF.